The 13 T cell receptor beta chains below come from one sample, sequenced in a study of shared clonotypes between healthy human individuals. The table came from immunoSEQ multiplex PCR; TCRdb's copy has only in-frame clones and leaves some out. This table has more than 900,000 clones, approximately 78% appearing once. What was sequenced was memory CD4+ T cells from PBMCs. Regarding subset: CD45RA-negative fraction. These receptors came from a man between 18 and 29 years old in good health. Some clones in this sample may be carry-over from other donors' samples.

This clone was detected once. This rearrangement joins TRBV28 to TRBJ2-5; 9 nucleotides line up with TRBD2. The end of the DNA fits TRBJ2-7 better, so the J call may be wrong. The CDR3 consists of 17 residues. The V gene's germline CDR1 is MDHEN and CDR2 SYDVKM. CDR3 amino acids: CASTLASGNTLSYEQYF. CDR3 nucleotides: TGTGCCAGCACCTTGGCTAGCGGGAACACTCTTTCCTACGAGCAGTACTTC.

The V call is TRBV5-1, the J call TRBJ2-1; possibly TRBD1 for D (5 bases). V was clipped by 0 bases and J by 4 bases, with 14 bases between them. This CDR3 has 16 amino acids. Germline CDR1 reads SGHRS; CDR2 reads YFSETQ. The CDR3 DNA reads as TGCGCCAGCAGCTTGGTTCAGGGTTCGCGATACAATGAGCAGTTCTTC. Encoded protein: CASSLVQGSRYNEQFF.

J is TRBJ2-6 and V is TRBV6-1; the D gene is possibly TRBD1 (5 bases). The germline CDR1 and CDR2 sequences are MNHNS and SASEGT. Trimming removed 1 base from V and 0 bases from J, with 16 bases in between. CDR3 length: 19 residues. The CDR3, as DNA: TGTGCCAGCAGTGAAGGTACAGGATACCACCGCTCTGGGGCCAACGTCCTGACTTTC. It specifies CASSEGTGYHRSGANVLTF.

J is TRBJ2-7 and V is TRBV5-5, with no clear D. The ends were cut back, 2 bases at V and 6 bases at J, with 12 bases in the middle. In germline, CDR1 is SGHKS, CDR2 YYEKEE (reference sequence). CDR3 length: 13 residues. This CDR3 reads CASSLASLFEQYF. In DNA, the CDR3 is TGTGCCAGCAGCTTAGCTTCCCTGTTCGAGCAGTACTTC.

The rearrangement uses TRBV2 and TRBJ2-5; D remains unclear. The CDR3 runs to 14 residues. Trimming cost V 7 bases and J 2 bases, with 14 bases left between them. The germline CDR1 and CDR2 sequences are SNHLY and FYNNEI. CDR3 residues: CASMEGRNQETQYF. The CDR3 coding sequence is TGTGCCAGCATGGAAGGGCGGAATCAAGAGACCCAGTACTTC.

As DNA, the CDR3 is TGTGCCAGCAGTTTATATCCTGGGACAGGGGATACCCAGTACTTC. This encodes CASSLYPGTGDTQYF. V gene TRBV27 combines with J gene TRBJ2-5; 10 nucleotides match TRBD1. This CDR3 spans 15 amino acids. Germline-derived CDR1 and CDR2 are MNHEY and SMNVEV (reference sequence). The V segment lost 1 base and the J segment 8 bases; nucleotides outside the gene matches: 7.

The genes are TRBV7-8 and TRBJ2-7; D is possibly TRBD2 (6 bases). The CDR3 contains 16 residues. V was shortened by 2 bases and J by 0 bases, with 14 bases between the two germline ends. CDR1 SGHVS and CDR2 FQNEAQ come from the germline V gene. CDR3 DNA: TGTGCCAGCAGCTTACTGCTTAGCGGTAGCTCCTACGAGCAGTACTTC. This translates into CASSLLLSGSSYEQYF.

The chain couples TRBV2 to TRBJ2-7, with D perhaps matching TRBD1 (6 bases). The germline V gene has CDR1 SNHLY and CDR2 FYNNEI. V lost 6 bases and J lost 0, with 9 bases in between. This CDR3 has 13 amino acids. The CDR3 coding sequence is TGTGCCAGCAGGGTCAGGGGCTCCTACGAGCAGTACTTC. As protein: CASRVRGSYEQYF.

The chain combines TRBV5-1 with TRBJ2-3; 9 bases are a match to TRBD1. Germline V lookup: CDR1 SGHRS, CDR2 YFSETQ. CDR3 length equals 15 residues. V dropped 4 bases and J dropped 3; count of bases not matched to a gene: 6. The CDR3 protein is CASSGQGRGTDTQYF. The CDR3 coding sequence is TGCGCCAGCAGCGGACAGGGGCGGGGAACAGATACGCAGTATTTT.

This chain uses TRBV28 with TRBJ1-2, with D uncertain. V was cut by 6 bases and J by 1 base, with 6 bases left in between. The CDR3 has 12 residues. CDR1 and CDR2 (germline): MDHEN, SYDVKM. The CDR3 sequence is CASSLVNYGYTF. The DNA for the CDR3 is TGTGCCAGCAGCTTAGTTAACTATGGCTACACCTTC.

The chain combines TRBV6-5 with TRBJ2-2; no firm D call. The germline CDR1 and CDR2 sequences are MNHEY and SVGAGI. The CDR3 length is 15 residues. Trimming stripped 5 bases from V and 6 bases from J, with 16 bases between. This chain's CDR3 is CASSQNRPPPGELFF. CDR3 DNA sequence: TGTGCCAGCAGTCAAAACCGGCCGCCCCCCGGGGAGCTGTTTTTT.

V usage is TRBV1 and J usage is TRBJ2-5. TRBV1 is termed a pseudogene. The CDR3 is made up of 16 amino acids. For the CDR3, the DNA is TGCACCAGCAGCCAAGATTGGGAACTCCGCCAAGAGACCCAGTACTTC. Translation: CTSSQDWELRQETQYF.

The V gene is TRBV28, the J gene TRBJ2-7; 7 nucleotides agree with TRBD1. Germline CDR1 and CDR2: MDHEN and SYDVKM. There are 13 residues in the CDR3. Unmatched junction bases numbered 7, after V lost 8 bases and J lost 3 bases. The DNA of the CDR3 is TGTGCCAGCGGAACGGGACAGAACTACGAGCAGTACTTC. Protein: CASGTGQNYEQYF. The variable domain in full, completed from reference TRBV28 and TRBJ2-7, reads DVKVTQSSRYLVKRTGEKVFLECVQDMDHENMFWYRQDPGLGLRLIYFSYDVKMKEKGDIPEGYSVSREKKERFSLILESASTNQTSMYLCASGTGQNYEQYFGPGTRLTVT.